The sequence of this TCR beta chain was determined in a study of blood T cell repertoires in COVID-19. At the level of the study: Sources were T cells, B-cell-depleted T cells, or PBMCs; the material itself was cDNA or gDNA.

Source study methods: Reference gene primer amplification gave nucleated cell count estimates. Assay used: immunoSEQ multiplex PCR; TCRdb lists only in-frame clones, some missing. That table is the source of V, J and clone size, and D and trimming were worked out from the DNA. The sample lists roughly 50,000 clones, 80% to 85% occurring once. The source material was peripheral blood. The TCR originated in a man between 65 and 79 years old with acute or convalescent COVID-19.

DNA of the CDR3: TGTGCCAGCAGTCCAAGGGGTGGTGCTCAGCCCCAGCATTTT. Protein product: CASSPRGGAQPQHF. The chain couples TRBV6-5 to TRBJ1-5; D perhaps matches TRBD1 (5 bases). Per the germline V gene, CDR1 is MNHEY and CDR2 is SVGAGI. CDR3 length equals 14 residues. Trimming removed 5 bases at V and 6 bases at J, with 14 bases between.